The 22 T cell receptor beta chains below were found in one sample sequenced in a study of chemoradiotherapy in HPV16-positive cancers. TCRdb's copy holds only in-frame clones and misses some; the assay was immunoSEQ multiplex PCR. The sample holds approximately 20,000 clones, around 87% seen once. Here the sequenced sample was blood, taken from a patient who underwent chemoradiotherapy. Receptors were obtained from a human donor with HPV-associated anogenital cancer.

The chain recombines TRBV13 with TRBJ2-7, with TRBD2 matching over 8 bases. The trim removed 5 bases at V and 6 bases at J, leaving 6 bases unmatched. The CDR3 sequence is 13 residues long. CDR1 is PRHDT and CDR2 is FYEKMQ in the germline V gene (reference sequence). The CDR3 DNA sequence: TGTGCCAGCAGCCGAGCGGGGGAGGGCGAGCAGTACTTC. This gives the protein CASSRAGEGEQYF.

This clone appeared a few times. The rearrangement uses TRBV29-1 and TRBJ1-1; D unresolved. This CDR3 is 12 amino acids long. In germline, CDR1 is SQVTM, CDR2 ANQGSEA. Deletions cut 4 bases from V and 7 bases from J, with 13 bases between. The CDR3 DNA reads as TGCAGCGTTGGGCTGGGAGCCGGTGAAGCTTTCTTT. Its translation: CSVGLGAGEAFF.

V usage is TRBV6-5 and J usage is TRBJ2-5, with 11 bases identical to TRBD2. V trimming: 4 bases; J trimming: 1 base; junction bases outside the gene matches: 5. This CDR3 contains 16 residues. Germline V gives CDR1 MNHEY, CDR2 SVGAGI. CDR3 protein: CASSSFLAGGQETQYF. The CDR3 nucleotides read TGTGCCAGCAGTTCCTTCCTAGCGGGGGGCCAAGAGACCCAGTACTTC.

This clone was counted a few times. The rearrangement joins TRBV2 to TRBJ2-7; a possible D gene is TRBD2 (6 bases). From germline, CDR1 is SNHLY and CDR2 FYNNEI. The CDR3 is 13 residues long. Deletions cut 6 bases from V and 6 bases from J, with 15 bases between. The CDR3 sequence: CASSPPGTPEQYF. CDR3 coding DNA: TGTGCCAGCAGCCCACCCGGGACTCCCGAGCAGTACTTC.

This chain joins TRBV14 and TRBJ1-1, with 10 bases matching TRBD1. CDR3 length: 14 amino acids. J gave up 8 bases and V 3 bases, and 6 bases lay outside the gene matches. Germline lookup yields CDR1 SGHDN and CDR2 FVKESK. As DNA, the CDR3 is TGTGCCAGCAGCCACCCCGGGACAGGGGAAGAAGCTTTCTTT. It is translated as CASSHPGTGEEAFF.

A single count supports this clone. V and J are TRBV9 and TRBJ1-1, with unresolved D. The germline CDR1 and CDR2 sequences are SGDLS and YYNGEE. The CDR3 runs 14 residues. Trimming pared 0 bases from V and 1 base from J, leaving 7 bases between. CDR3 bases: TGTGCCAGCAGCGTAGGAGTCCGGAACACTGAAGCTTTCTTT. Residues: CASSVGVRNTEAFF.

V gene TRBV5-6 combines with J gene TRBJ2-2; D unclear. Per the germline V gene, CDR1 is SGHDT and CDR2 is YYEEEE. V was shortened by 4 bases and J by 0 bases, with 13 bases between the two germline ends. This CDR3 contains 16 residues. The CDR3 sequence: CASSPPGGPNTGELFF. The CDR3 DNA sequence: TGTGCCAGCAGCCCCCCCGGCGGCCCGAACACCGGGGAGCTGTTTTTT. Using reference TRBV5-6 and TRBJ2-2 for the parts outside the CDR3, the full variable domain is DAGVTQSPTHLIKTRGQQVTLRCSPKSGHDTVSWYQQALGQGPQFIFQYYEEEERQRGNFPDRFSGHQFPNYSSELNVNALLLGDSALYLCASSPPGGPNTGELFFGEGSRLTVL.

V is TRBV29-1 and J is TRBJ2-1, with 8 bases fitting TRBD2. With 6 bases clipped from V and 2 bases from J, the junction kept 9 bases outside the gene matches. The CDR3 consists of 15 residues. Germline values: CDR1 SQVTM, CDR2 ANQGSEA. CDR3 residues: CSVARVAGTYNEQFF. The CDR3, as DNA: TGCAGCGTCGCCCGGGTAGCGGGGACCTACAATGAGCAGTTCTTC.

The genes are TRBV27 and TRBJ2-3; tentatively, D is TRBD2 (7 bases). CDR3 size: 16 residues. Trimming took 2 bases from V and 0 from J, leaving 12 bases between them. Per germline, CDR1 MNHEY and CDR2 SMNVEV (reference sequence). The DNA for the CDR3 is TGTGCCAGCAGTTTAGAGGGGGGGTTTAGCACAGATACGCAGTATTTT. It encodes CASSLEGGFSTDTQYF.

The rearrangement uses TRBV25-1 and TRBJ1-2; 8 bases agree with TRBD1. This CDR3 has 15 amino acids. Trimming at V came to 7 bases and at J to 5 bases, leaving 12 bases not matched to a gene. Germline CDR1 MGHDK, CDR2 SYGVNS. CDR3 sequence reads: CASNADRGALYGYTF. CDR3 DNA sequence: TGTGCCAGCAACGCTGACAGGGGCGCACTATATGGCTACACCTTC.

J is TRBJ2-7 and V is TRBV6-6; the match to TRBD2 covers 8 bases. The CDR3 covers 15 residues. Germline V gives CDR1 MNHNY, CDR2 SVGAGI (reference sequence). V lost 2 bases, J lost 3 bases, and 6 bases stayed unmatched. CDR3 sequence: CASSYLQREYYEQYF. The DNA of the CDR3 is TGTGCCAGCAGTTACCTGCAGCGGGAGTACTACGAGCAGTACTTC.

This sequence joins TRBV5-4 and TRBJ1-2, with 8 positions matching TRBD1. The CDR3 length is 15 residues. Trimming at V came to 5 bases and at J to 5 bases, leaving 11 bases not matched to a gene. CDR1 is SGHNT, CDR2 YYREEE, per germline (reference sequence). CDR3 nucleotide sequence: TGTGCCAGCAGAGACGGGACAGGTCCCTGGTATGGCTACACCTTC. This sequence encodes CASRDGTGPWYGYTF.

The chain couples TRBV27 to TRBJ2-5, with D unclear. The CDR3 is 13 residues long. Trimming took off 2 bases at V and 7 bases at J, with 11 bases between the two ends. Germline CDR1 reads MNHEY; CDR2 reads SMNVEV (reference sequence). CDR3: CASSLAALGTQYF. The CDR3 nucleotides are TGTGCCAGCAGTTTAGCGGCATTGGGGACCCAGTACTTC.

The chain combines TRBV10-3 with TRBJ1-4; 9 bases align to TRBD1. V lost 8 bases and J lost 7; bases outside the gene matches: 8. Germline V gene data show CDR1 as ENHRY and CDR2 as SYGVKD. The length of the CDR3 is 14 residues. The CDR3 DNA reads TGTGCCATCGGAGACAGGGGGGTCGGTGAAAAACTGTTTTTT. Its translation: CAIGDRGVGEKLFF.

The chain employs TRBV5-1 and TRBJ1-4, with D possibly TRBD1 on 5 matching bases. V was cut by 3 bases and J by 5 bases, with 14 bases left in between. The germline V gene has CDR1 SGHRS and CDR2 YFSETQ. The CDR3 runs to 15 residues. The CDR3 sequence is CASSWGGERNEKLFF. The DNA of the CDR3 is TGCGCCAGCAGCTGGGGGGGAGAAAGAAATGAAAAACTGTTTTTT.

This clone was observed a single time. The chain uses TRBV14 and TRBJ2-3; D perhaps matches TRBD1 (6 bases). The CDR3 length is 14 residues. Germline V gives CDR1 SGHDN, CDR2 FVKESK. Trimming removed 2 bases from V and 4 bases from J, with 10 bases in between. The CDR3 DNA sequence: TGTGCCAGCAGCCAATACAGGGCCCCAGATACGCAGTATTTT. Its protein product is CASSQYRAPDTQYF.

The chain combines TRBV4-1 with TRBJ1-5; a weak D match, TRBD1 (5 bases). The V end was cut by 0 bases, the J end by 4 bases, with 16 bases between. The CDR3 is made up of 17 amino acids. Germline V gives CDR1 MGHRA, CDR2 YSYEKL. The CDR3 region has the DNA TGCGCCAGCAGCCAAGATATGGCGCAGGGAAATAATCAGCCCCAGCATTTT. Translating gives CASSQDMAQGNNQPQHF.

CDR3 sequence: CASSLGWDSDNEQFF. The CDR3, as DNA: TGCGCCAGCAGCCTAGGTTGGGACTCTGACAATGAGCAGTTCTTC. V gene TRBV4-3 combines with J gene TRBJ2-1; D is possibly TRBD2 (6 bases). There are 15 residues in the CDR3. V shed 4 bases and J shed 5 bases, with 15 bases lying between them. The germline CDR1 and CDR2 sequences are LGHNA and YSLEER.

The genes are TRBV27 and TRBJ2-7, with 8 bases fitting TRBD1. The CDR3 extends over 17 amino acids. V trimming: 7 bases; J trimming: 2 bases; junction bases outside the gene matches: 16. Per germline, CDR1 MNHEY and CDR2 SMNVEV (reference sequence). DNA of the CDR3: TGTGCCAGCACCAACACCTACCGGGACAGGAGGACCTACGAGCAGTACTTC. Protein: CASTNTYRDRRTYEQYF.

The V and J genes are TRBV6-5 and TRBJ2-7; 11 nucleotides match TRBD2. The CDR3 loop spans 15 amino acids. The V segment lost 2 bases and the J segment 3 bases; nucleotides outside the gene matches: 3. The germline V gene encodes CDR1 MNHEY and CDR2 SVGAGI. This chain's CDR3 is CASSYTGTSGYEQYF. The CDR3 DNA follows: TGTGCCAGCAGTTACACTGGGACTAGCGGCTACGAGCAGTACTTC.

This chain connects TRBV5-6 to TRBJ1-5, with D possibly TRBD1 on 6 matching bases. With 4 bases removed from V and 2 bases from J, the gap between germline ends came to 16 bases. The CDR3 length is 16 residues. Germline assignment: CDR1 SGHDT and CDR2 YYEEEE. The CDR3 DNA is TGTGCCAGCAGCAGGGGGACGGGGTATGGCAATCAGCCCCAGCATTTT. Amino acids: CASSRGTGYGNQPQHF.

The J gene is TRBJ2-7, the V gene TRBV9; possible D gene TRBD1, 6 bases. Trimming removed 3 bases from V and 6 bases from J, with 16 bases in between. CDR3 length equals 14 residues. In germline, CDR1 is SGDLS, CDR2 YYNGEE. CDR3: CASSAPSRGGEQYF. Here the CDR3 DNA reads TGTGCCAGCAGCGCTCCCTCCAGGGGCGGCGAGCAGTACTTC.